This T cell receptor beta chain was observed in a study of blood T cell repertoires in COVID-19. Overall study: There were acute and convalescent COVID-19 samples, and they came from the United States, Italy and Spain. From T cells, B-cell-depleted T cells, or PBMCs came the material, which was cDNA or gDNA.

Methods used by the authors: The assay estimated nucleated cells by amplifying reference gene primers. The repertoire was sequenced with immunoSEQ multiplex PCR; TCRdb's copy has only in-frame clones and lacks some. V and J calls and clone size are as listed in that table; D and trimming were resolved from the DNA. The table records about 88,000 clones, around 90% of them present only once. Seattle-derived patients entered the study during active infection and were followed longitudinally. The CDR3 loop spans 13 amino acids. Unmatched junction bases numbered 5, after V lost 6 bases and J lost 7 bases. CDR1 and CDR2 from the germline V gene are MDHEN and SYDVKM.

The specimen sequenced was peripheral blood. This clonotype was obtained from a man between 18 and 29 years old with COVID-19, enrolled during active disease. The rearrangement joins TRBV28 to TRBJ1-2, with 10 positions matching TRBD1. CDR3 loop: CASSPTGGSGYTF. In nucleotides, the CDR3 is TGTGCCAGCAGCCCGACAGGGGGCAGTGGCTACACCTTC.